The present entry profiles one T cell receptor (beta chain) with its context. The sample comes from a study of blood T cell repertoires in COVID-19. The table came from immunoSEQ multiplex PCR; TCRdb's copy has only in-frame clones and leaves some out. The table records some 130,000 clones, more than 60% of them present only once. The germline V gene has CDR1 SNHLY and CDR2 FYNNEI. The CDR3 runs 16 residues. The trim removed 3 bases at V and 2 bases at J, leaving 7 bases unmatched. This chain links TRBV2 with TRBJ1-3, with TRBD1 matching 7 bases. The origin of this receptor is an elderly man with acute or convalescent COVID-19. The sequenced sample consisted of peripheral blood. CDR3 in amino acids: CASSDGNRGAGNTIYF. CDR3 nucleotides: TGTGCCAGCAGTGACGGCAACAGGGGCGCTGGAAACACCATATATTTT.